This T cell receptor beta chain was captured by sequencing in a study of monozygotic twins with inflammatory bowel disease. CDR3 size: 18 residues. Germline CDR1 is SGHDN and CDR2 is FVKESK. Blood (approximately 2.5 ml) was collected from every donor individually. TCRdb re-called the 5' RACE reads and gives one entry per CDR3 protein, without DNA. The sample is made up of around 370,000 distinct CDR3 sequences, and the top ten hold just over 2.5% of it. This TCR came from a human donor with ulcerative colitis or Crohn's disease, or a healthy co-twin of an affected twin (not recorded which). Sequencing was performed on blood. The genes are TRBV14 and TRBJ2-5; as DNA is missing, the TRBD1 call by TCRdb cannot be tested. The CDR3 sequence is CASSQDPQVFSYQETQYF.